This is a list of T cell receptor beta chains from one sample in a study of identical twins. Via MiXCR, TCRdb re-called the 5' RACE reads, giving one row per CDR3 protein. The data show more than 400,000 distinct CDR3 sequences, about 15% seen once. This sample was shared with a second study, whose subject was yellow fever vaccine responses in identical twins.

Sequenced sample: CD4+ T cells sorted from blood. The receptors originated from a woman aged 18 to 35 in good health. Each CDR3 is given with its conserved first and last residue. A D gene is named only where the DNA matches it firmly. Expanded clones are given a class, and other clones once, few, many or no size at all.

TRBV11-3	-	TRBJ2-7	-	CASSSYIGIPTEQYF	TGTGCCAGCAGCTCATACATCGGGATACCTACCGAGCAGTACTTC
TRBV25-1	-	TRBJ1-1	many	CASSEWGNTEAFF	TGTGCCAGCAGTGAGTGGGGGAACACTGAAGCTTTCTTT
TRBV14	-	TRBJ2-7	many	CASSQNRYSYEQYF	TGTGCCAGCAGCCAGAACAGGTACTCCTACGAGCAGTACTTC
TRBV18	-	TRBJ1-4	-	CASSPPSARPSEKLFF	TGTGCCAGCTCACCACCGTCGGCGCGACCGAGCGAAAAACTGTTTTTT
TRBV13	-	TRBJ1-3	few	CASSPGQYSGNTIYF	TGTGCCAGCAGCCCTGGACAGTACTCTGGAAACACCATATATTTT
TRBV29-1	-	TRBJ2-3	few	CSVEPQTDTQYF	TGCAGCGTTGAACCCCAAACAGATACGCAGTATTTT
TRBV6-1	TRBD1	TRBJ1-1	-	CASSQGQGTSGTEAFF	TGTGCCAGCAGTCAAGGACAGGGCACTTCCGGAACTGAAGCTTTCTTT
TRBV10-3	-	TRBJ1-5	-	CAIRVNSNQPQHF	TGTGCCATCAGGGTAAATAGCAATCAGCCCCAGCATTTT
TRBV5-1	-	TRBJ1-3	-	CASRRDGTSGNTIYF	TGCGCCAGCAGGCGGGACGGGACCTCTGGAAACACCATATATTTT
TRBV20-1	TRBD2	TRBJ2-1	-	CSAKPGRWEREIKFF	TGCAGTGCTAAACCTGGGAGGTGGGAGCGGGAGATAAAGTTCTTC
TRBV28	-	TRBJ2-7	few	CASSFGAYEQYF	TGTGCCAGCAGTTTCGGGGCCTACGAGCAGTACTTC
TRBV6-5	TRBD2	TRBJ2-2	few	CASSFAGGSTGELFF	TGTGCCAGCAGTTTTGCGGGGGGGAGCACCGGGGAGCTGTTTTTT
TRBV7-2	-	TRBJ1-5	-	CASSLSGVGNQPQHF	TGTGCCAGCAGCTTATCCGGGGTAGGCAATCAGCCCCAGCATTTT
TRBV7-6	-	TRBJ1-1	few	CASSLGLARSTTEAFF	TGTGCCAGCAGCTTGGGCCTGGCGCGGAGCACAACTGAAGCTTTCTTT
TRBV5-1	TRBD2	TRBJ2-1	many	CASSLGNGRADEQFF	TGCGCCAGCAGCTTGGGTAACGGGAGGGCCGATGAGCAGTTCTTC
TRBV20-1	-	TRBJ2-5	-	CSASPGGQKTQYF	TGCAGTGCGAGCCCTGGGGGGCAGAAGACCCAGTACTTC
TRBV7-9	TRBD1	TRBJ2-5	-	CASSSSRGTGDETQYF	TGTGCCAGCAGCTCGTCCAGAGGGACAGGGGACGAGACCCAGTACTTC
TRBV29-1	TRBD1	TRBJ2-3	few	CSVDRGFPDTQYF	TGCAGCGTTGACAGGGGGTTCCCAGATACGCAGTATTTT